Each of the 11 T cell receptor beta chains below was sequenced from the same sample in a study of HIV-infected patients and healthy controls. From the 5' RACE reads, TCRdb called clonotypes with MiXCR, one entry per CDR3 protein. The data hold some 20,000 distinct CDR3 sequences, with roughly 20% observed a single time. Material: CD8+ T cells from blood. Receptors originate from a human donor in good health.

The V call is TRBV7-8, the J call TRBJ1-5, with a possible D match to TRBD1 (5 bases). V was cut by 8 bases and J by 2 bases, with 7 bases left in between. This CDR3 has 12 amino acids. The germline V gene encodes CDR1 SGHVS and CDR2 FQNEAQ. This CDR3 is CASAGRNQPQHF. The CDR3 bases are TGTGCCAGCGCAGGGCGCAATCAGCCCCAGCATTTT.

The chain joins TRBV29-1 to TRBJ1-1; D not certain. The CDR3 is 13 residues long. Trimming took 4 bases from V and 0 from J, leaving 9 bases between them. The germline V gene encodes CDR1 SQVTM and CDR2 ANQGSEA. CDR3 in DNA: TGCAGCGTTGTGTCCGGGATGAACACTGAAGCTTTCTTT. Encoded protein: CSVVSGMNTEAFF. Full variable domain (remainder filled in from reference TRBV29-1 and TRBJ1-1): SAVISQKPSRDICQRGTSLTIQCQVDSQVTMMFWYRQQPGQSLTLIATANQGSEATYESGFVIDKFPISRPNLTFSTLTVSNMSPEDSSIYLCSVVSGMNTEAFFGQGTRLTVV.

This clonotype was seen ten or more times. The rearrangement uses TRBV7-2 and TRBJ1-5; no firm D call. Germline V gene sequence: CDR1 SGHTA, CDR2 FQGNSA. V lost 2 bases and J lost 6, with 11 bases in between. CDR3 length: 14 residues. The CDR3 sequence: CASSLIYGSQPQHF. In DNA, the CDR3 is TGTGCCAGCAGCTTAATTTACGGTAGTCAGCCCCAGCATTTT.

This clonotype occurred a few times. The rearrangement uses TRBV25-1 and TRBJ2-7, with no clear D. The V end lost 4 bases, the J end lost 5 bases, and 6 bases lay between the germline ends. Germline-derived CDR1 and CDR2 are MGHDK and SYGVNS. This CDR3 has 11 residues. CDR3 amino acids: CASSGKNEQYF. Written as DNA, the CDR3 is TGTGCCAGCAGTGGAAAGAACGAGCAGTACTTC.

In its sample, this clonotype was seen many times. The CDR3 DNA reads TGTGCCAGCAGCCCTTCGGGCAATCAGCCCCAGCATTTT. Residues: CASSPSGNQPQHF. The rearrangement links TRBV27 to TRBJ1-5; unclear D gene. CDR1 is MNHEY, CDR2 SMNVEV, per germline (reference sequence). This CDR3 has 13 amino acids. Trimming cost V 6 bases and J 2 bases, with 8 bases left between them.

This clonotype was seen a few times. The chain uses TRBV4-3 and TRBJ2-1; possibly TRBD1 for D (6 bases). Germline lookup yields CDR1 LGHNA and CDR2 YSLEER. The CDR3 length is 16 residues. Trimming pared 1 base from V and 0 bases from J, leaving 10 bases between. The CDR3, as DNA: TGCGCCAGCAGCCAAGTCACAGGGATCTCCTACAATGAGCAGTTCTTC. It specifies CASSQVTGISYNEQFF.

The sample holds a few counts of this clonotype. CDR3 coding DNA: TGCGCCAGCAGCCAATACCGTGAGGTAATGGGACAGGGGGCTTACGACTATGGCTACACCTTC. Protein: CASSQYREVMGQGAYDYGYTF. J is TRBJ1-2 and V is TRBV4-1; the match to TRBD1 covers 12 bases. J gave up 3 bases and V 2 bases, and 19 bases lay outside the gene matches. The CDR3 extends over 21 amino acids. Germline values: CDR1 MGHRA, CDR2 YSYEKL.

This clonotype was seen a few times. The chain employs TRBV11-2 and TRBJ2-3; 8 bases fit TRBD1. V was clipped by 5 bases and J by 0 bases; unmatched bases: 10. Germline V gives CDR1 SGHAT, CDR2 FQNNGV. This CDR3 has 17 residues. The DNA for the CDR3 is TGTGCCAGCAGCCCTCCCTTCCGGGACAGGAGCACAGATACGCAGTATTTT. Translating gives CASSPPFRDRSTDTQYF.

This clonotype was counted many times. V is TRBV29-1 and J is TRBJ1-1; D gene uncertain. This CDR3 has 12 amino acids. Germline values: CDR1 SQVTM, CDR2 ANQGSEA. The ends were cut back, 5 bases at V and 1 base at J, with 8 bases in the middle. CDR3 loop: CSVLAANTEAFF. The CDR3 nucleotides are TGCAGCGTTTTGGCGGCGAACACTGAAGCTTTCTTT. Full variable domain (outside the CDR3, taken from reference TRBV29-1 and TRBJ1-1): SAVISQKPSRDICQRGTSLTIQCQVDSQVTMMFWYRQQPGQSLTLIATANQGSEATYESGFVIDKFPISRPNLTFSTLTVSNMSPEDSSIYLCSVLAANTEAFFGQGTRLTVV.

This clonotype was seen more than once but under ten times. CDR3 coding DNA: TGTGCCAGCAGTGAATTTTCGGGGGCGGGCACTGAAGCTTTCTTT. Protein sequence: CASSEFSGAGTEAFF. The V gene is TRBV6-1, the J gene TRBJ1-1; TRBD1 is a possible D gene (6 bases). The CDR3 sequence is 15 residues long. Germline values: CDR1 MNHNS, CDR2 SASEGT. V was clipped by 2 bases and J by 4 bases, with 14 bases between them.

This clonotype is termed large. This rearrangement joins TRBV7-2 to TRBJ1-5; possibly TRBD1 for D (6 bases). The length of the CDR3 is 15 residues. The V gene lost 2 bases and the J gene lost 1 base, with 9 bases spanning the gap. The germline V gene encodes CDR1 SGHTA and CDR2 FQGNSA. The CDR3 DNA reads as TGTGCCAGCAGCTTACTTACAGGGAGCAATCAGCCCCAGCATTTT. This gives the protein CASSLLTGSNQPQHF.